The TCR beta chain described here comes from a study of T cell repertoires in aging, cancer and after chemotherapy. At the level of the study: Donors were grouped into six age bands spanning 30 or younger through 70 or older. Whole-study results and caveats: No conclusions about immunological memory after chemotherapy can be drawn from the repertoire data.

Worth noting for this clonotype: Its target is unknown.

The CDR3 contains 15 residues. Germline assignment: CDR1 MNHNS and CDR2 SASEGT. Trimming pared 1 base from V and 6 bases from J, leaving 13 bases between. Multiplex touch-down PCR with TRB-A/B primers amplified rearranged V-D-J TRB sequences. TCRdb recomputed calls from the multiplex PCR reads with MiXCR, one row per CDR3 protein. The sample contains 10,000 to 13,000 distinct CDR3 sequences, 20% to 30% of which appear only once. Peripheral blood genomic DNA, not sorted cells or RNA, was the template. The sequence derives from a human donor in good health. The sequencing input was blood. The rearrangement joins TRBV6-1 to TRBJ1-5; the D is unclear. CDR3 sequence: CASSEVEEVFQPQHF. In DNA form, the CDR3 reads TGTGCCAGCAGTGAAGTAGAAGAGGTCTTTCAGCCCCAGCATTTT.